The 31 T cell receptor beta chains below were found in one sample sequenced in a study of human T cells and chemical hapten exposure. Time point of the sample: patch test 1, 2 weeks after DPC sensitization. This sample's treatment: therapeutic diphenylcyclopropenone sensitization with weekly scalp DPC. TCRdb re-derived calls from the RACE reads in MiXCR, one entry per CDR3 protein. This sample has some 340,000 distinct CDR3 sequences; 5.5% to 8% occur once, and the top ten carry approximately 8.9%. The sequenced sample was whole blood, obtained in connection with sensitization to the hapten diphenylcyclopropenone (DPC). The receptors were sampled from a woman aged 18-30 years with alopecia areata. Some clones in this sample may be carry-over from other donors' samples.

In this sample, this clonotype turned up many times. The V gene is TRBV27, the J gene TRBJ1-5; D is ambiguous. This CDR3 spans 13 amino acids. Trimming pared 3 bases from V and 6 bases from J, leaving 9 bases between. Germline values: CDR1 MNHEY, CDR2 SMNVEV (reference sequence). CDR3 loop: CASSLERFQPQHF. In DNA, the CDR3 is TGTGCCAGCAGTTTGGAGAGGTTTCAGCCCCAGCATTTT.

This clonotype was seen a few times. V is TRBV20-1 and J is TRBJ1-2; no clear D. The CDR3 extends over 14 amino acids. Trimming took off 6 bases at V and 8 bases at J, with 22 bases between the two ends. Germline CDR1 is DFQATT and CDR2 is SNEGSKA (reference sequence). CDR3 loop: CSAPPRGVIGGYTF. CDR3 coding DNA: TGCAGTGCCCCACCGCGGGGTGTCATTGGCGGCTACACCTTC.

This clonotype was picked up a small number of times. V and J are TRBV6-2 or TRBV6-3 and TRBJ1-1, with no clear D. The CDR3 length is 14 residues. Trimming shortened V by 5 bases and J by 13 bases, and 23 bases separated the two germline ends. Germline CDR1 and CDR2: MNHEY and SVGEGT. In nucleotides, the CDR3 is TGTGCCAGCAGTACACAATCCGGGAGCAGAGTTGATTTCTTT. It specifies CASSTQSGSRVDFF.

V is TRBV7-9 and J is TRBJ1-6; D gene ambiguous. Trimming stripped 5 bases from V and 8 bases from J, with 10 bases between. This CDR3 has 13 residues. Germline V lookup: CDR1 SEHNR, CDR2 FQNEAQ (reference sequence). CDR3 bases: TGTGCCAGCAGCGTGAGGGCGGATTCACCCCTCCACTTT. It codes for CASSVRADSPLHF.

V and J are TRBV6-6 and TRBJ1-2; no clear D gene. Trimming stripped 7 bases from V and 8 bases from J, with 8 bases between. Per the germline V gene, CDR1 is MNHNY and CDR2 is SVGAGI (reference sequence). The CDR3 runs to 10 residues. The CDR3 region has the DNA TGTGCCAGCATGTCTTCCGGCTACACCTTC. It encodes CASMSSGYTF.

V gene TRBV1 combines with J gene TRBJ1-1; whether TRBD1, the table's D call, matches the DNA was not checked. TRBV1 corresponds to a pseudogene. The CDR3 covers 16 residues. Written as DNA, the CDR3 is TGCACCAGCAGCCACCTAGGACAGGGTTTGGGCACTGAAGCTTTCTTT. Protein: CTSSHLGQGLGTEAFF.

This sequence joins TRBV28 and TRBJ2-1, with 9 bases matching TRBD1. Trimming cost V 4 bases and J 7 bases; bases outside gene matches: 5. CDR1 and CDR2 (germline): MDHEN, SYDVKM. The CDR3 sequence is 14 residues long. The CDR3 nucleotides read TGTGCCAGCAGTTATGGGACAGGGAAAAATGAGCAGTTCTTC. Its protein is CASSYGTGKNEQFF. The full variable domain, rest sourced from reference TRBV28 and TRBJ2-1, is DVKVTQSSRYLVKRTGEKVFLECVQDMDHENMFWYRQDPGLGLRLIYFSYDVKMKEKGDIPEGYSVSREKKERFSLILESASTNQTSMYLCASSYGTGKNEQFFGPGTRLTVL.

This clonotype was seen more than once but under ten times. V is TRBV18 and J is TRBJ1-2; perhaps TRBD1 as D (5 bases). The length of the CDR3 is 13 residues. V lost 6 bases and J lost 6, with 14 bases in between. Per germline, CDR1 KGHSH and CDR2 LQKENI. As DNA, the CDR3 is TGTGCCAGCTCGCTCGGGACGGCGCATGGCTACACCTTC. This sequence encodes CASSLGTAHGYTF.

V gene TRBV2 combines with J gene TRBJ2-3; D unresolved. CDR3 length: 14 residues. V lost 4 bases, J lost 0 bases, and 8 bases lay in between. CDR1 and CDR2 from the germline V gene are SNHLY and FYNNEI. The CDR3 protein is CASSGFRSTDTQYF. The CDR3 DNA reads as TGTGCCAGCAGTGGTTTCAGGAGCACAGATACGCAGTATTTT.

In this sample, this clonotype turned up many times. The chain is built from TRBV7-2 and TRBJ2-5; D is unclear. This CDR3 has 15 amino acids. V lost 2 bases and J lost 0, with 10 bases in between. Germline CDR1 reads SGHTA; CDR2 reads FQGNSA. CDR3 bases: TGTGCCAGCAGCTTAAACGGTTTAAACCAAGAGACCCAGTACTTC. Protein: CASSLNGLNQETQYF.

In its sample, this clonotype was seen a few times. The chain has TRBV28 and TRBJ2-3, with 7 bases that match TRBD1. Unmatched junction bases numbered 5, after V lost 1 base and J lost 7 bases. The length of the CDR3 is 14 residues. CDR1 is MDHEN, CDR2 SYDVKM, per germline. CDR3 DNA sequence: TGTGCCAGCAGTTTATTCGACAGGGTTTATACGCAGTATTTT. Protein sequence: CASSLFDRVYTQYF.

This clonotype was detected a few times. This sequence joins TRBV7-2 and TRBJ2-3, with unresolved D. The germline V gene has CDR1 SGHTA and CDR2 FQGNSA. V was cut by 2 bases and J by 2 bases, with 11 bases left in between. The CDR3 spans 15 residues. CDR3 sequence reads: CASSLIGPYTDTQYF. CDR3 DNA: TGTGCCAGCAGCTTAATTGGCCCTTACACAGATACGCAGTATTTT.

The V call is TRBV7-3, the J call TRBJ1-3; D is unclear. Germline V gene sequence: CDR1 SGHTA, CDR2 FQGTGA. The length of the CDR3 is 15 residues. Trimming removed 3 bases at V and 0 bases at J, with 9 bases between. The CDR3 region is CASSLLQHSGNTIYF. The CDR3 bases are TGTGCCAGCAGCTTGTTACAACACTCTGGAAACACCATATATTTT.

This clonotype appeared a few times. This rearrangement joins TRBV12-5 to TRBJ2-3; no clear D gene. The germline V gene encodes CDR1 LGHNT and CDR2 FRNRAP. Trimming stripped 1 base from V and 4 bases from J, with 9 bases between. This CDR3 spans 14 amino acids. The CDR3 sequence: CASGLGVGADTQYF. CDR3 sequence (DNA): TGTGCTAGTGGTTTGGGGGTTGGGGCAGATACGCAGTATTTT.

This clonotype was found a few times. The chain employs TRBV27 and TRBJ1-2, with a possible D match to TRBD1 (5 bases). The V gene's germline CDR1 is MNHEY and CDR2 SMNVEV (reference sequence). The V and J ends lost 5 bases and 1 base respectively, with 14 bases between them. This CDR3 comprises 15 residues. CDR3 region: CASSRSDSVNYGYTF. The CDR3 bases are TGTGCCAGCAGTCGATCCGACAGCGTTAACTATGGCTACACCTTC.

This clonotype was recorded a few times. The chain couples TRBV12-3 or TRBV12-4 to TRBJ1-5; 8 positions match TRBD1. The CDR3 runs to 14 residues. The trim removed 6 bases at V and 8 bases at J, leaving 9 bases unmatched. CDR3 DNA: TGTGCCAGCAGACGAGGACAGGGAGAGAAGCCCCAGCATTTT. Residues: CASRRGQGEKPQHF.

This clonotype turned up a few times. The chain employs TRBV12-3 or TRBV12-4 and TRBJ1-2, with 7 bases identical to TRBD1. The CDR3 is made up of 14 amino acids. V shed 3 bases and J 4 bases; nucleotides not matched to a gene: 5. The CDR3 bases are TGTGCCAGCAGTTTCATGGGACAGATCTATGGCTACACCTTC. This translates into CASSFMGQIYGYTF.

This clonotype was recorded many times. This rearrangement joins TRBV28 to TRBJ2-3; TRBD1 aligns across 10 bases. The CDR3 has 14 amino acids. Germline trimming cut 9 bases from V and 3 bases from J; bases unmatched to any gene: 6. Germline CDR1 is MDHEN and CDR2 is SYDVKM. The CDR3 DNA sequence: TGTGCCAGTTCGGGACAGGGGTTAACAGATACGCAGTATTTT. Protein: CASSGQGLTDTQYF. Combining the CDR3 with reference TRBV28 and TRBJ2-3 gives the whole variable domain DVKVTQSSRYLVKRTGEKVFLECVQDMDHENMFWYRQDPGLGLRLIYFSYDVKMKEKGDIPEGYSVSREKKERFSLILESASTNQTSMYLCASSGQGLTDTQYFGPGTRLTVL.

The J gene is TRBJ2-7, the V gene TRBV7-9; the D gene could be TRBD1 or TRBD2 (5 bases each). Germline values: CDR1 SEHNR, CDR2 FQNEAQ (reference sequence). The CDR3 spans 15 residues. Trimming took 6 bases from V and 6 from J, leaving 21 bases between them. In nucleotides, the CDR3 is TGTGCCAGCAGACGAAGGGACGCCCCCAATAGCGAGCAGTACTTC. Its protein product is CASRRRDAPNSEQYF. Supplemented by reference TRBV7-9 and TRBJ2-7, the full variable domain reads DTGVSQNPRHKITKRGQNVTFRCDPISEHNRLYWYRQTLGQGPEFLTYFQNEAQLEKSRLLSDRFSAERPKGSFSTLEIQRTEQGDSAMYLCASRRRDAPNSEQYFGPGTRLTVT.

In the case of this clonotype: An end of the junction does not agree with germline; a read error may underlie this. This rearrangement joins TRBV6-1 to TRBJ2-5; maybe TRBD1 (6 bases). The CDR3 sequence is 14 residues long. From germline, CDR1 is MNHNS and CDR2 SASEGT. CDR3 sequence (DNA): TGTGGCAGCACCGCCGGGACATCTCAAGAGACCCAGTACTTC. Translating it yields CGSTAGTSQETQYF.

The sample holds many counts of this clonotype. The chain uses TRBV6-6 and TRBJ2-1, with 11 bases lining up with TRBD2. J lost 6 bases, V lost 3 bases, and 7 bases had no gene match. The CDR3 is 16 residues long. The V gene's germline CDR1 is MNHNY and CDR2 SVGAGI (reference sequence). The CDR3 loop reads CASSYLAGGPFNEQFF. The CDR3, as DNA: TGTGCCAGCAGTTATTTAGCGGGGGGGCCCTTCAATGAGCAGTTCTTC.

There are many counts of this clonotype. The V and J genes are TRBV5-1 and TRBJ1-3; D perhaps matches TRBD1 (6 bases). From germline, CDR1 is SGHRS and CDR2 YFSETQ. V was clipped by 3 bases and J by 2 bases, with 9 bases between them. The CDR3 consists of 14 residues. The CDR3 DNA is TGCGCCAGCAGCTCGGGGGCTACTGGAAACACCATATATTTT. Its translation is CASSSGATGNTIYF.

The chain joins TRBV7-9 to TRBJ2-3; TRBD2 agrees at 13 bases. CDR1 is SEHNR and CDR2 is FQNEAQ in the germline V gene (reference sequence). V lost 5 bases, J lost 2 bases, and 10 bases stayed unmatched. The CDR3 length is 18 residues. CDR3 in amino acids: CASSPRMGLAGTTDTQYF. DNA of the CDR3: TGTGCCAGCAGCCCGCGAATGGGACTAGCGGGGACCACAGATACGCAGTATTTT. Based on the CDR3 plus reference TRBV7-9 and TRBJ2-3, the full variable domain is DTGVSQNPRHKITKRGQNVTFRCDPISEHNRLYWYRQTLGQGPEFLTYFQNEAQLEKSRLLSDRFSAERPKGSFSTLEIQRTEQGDSAMYLCASSPRMGLAGTTDTQYFGPGTRLTVL.

This clonotype was seen a handful of times. The chain links TRBV5-6 to TRBJ1-6, with D maybe TRBD1 (5 bases). The CDR3 runs 16 residues. The V and J ends lost 4 bases and 0 bases respectively, with 11 bases between them. Germline CDR1 and CDR2: SGHDT and YYEEEE. The CDR3 protein is CASSRRQSSYNSPLHF. CDR3 DNA: TGTGCCAGCAGCCGACGACAGAGCTCCTATAATTCACCCCTCCACTTT.

The V and J genes are TRBV12-3 or TRBV12-4 and TRBJ1-2, with D perhaps matching TRBD1 (5 bases). The CDR3 contains 12 residues. Trimming cost V 10 bases and J 3 bases, with 12 bases left between them. The CDR3: CATTGRHYGYTF. The DNA for the CDR3 is TGTGCCACCACGGGGCGTCACTATGGCTACACCTTC.

CDR3 sequence: CASGMSGPGNTIYF. CDR3 sequence (DNA): TGTGCTAGTGGGATGTCAGGGCCTGGAAACACCATATATTTT. The V gene is TRBV12-5, the J gene TRBJ1-3, with a weak D call TRBD1 (5 bases). The V gene's germline CDR1 is LGHNT and CDR2 FRNRAP. The germline V and J ends were trimmed by 6 bases and 2 bases, with 11 bases remaining between them. CDR3 length: 14 amino acids.

This clonotype was seen repeatedly, ten times or more. The chain joins TRBV6-2 or TRBV6-3 to TRBJ2-1; 9 bases fit TRBD2. There are 15 residues in the CDR3. V was pared by 8 bases and J by 0 bases, with 5 bases of the junction left unmatched. The germline gives CDR1 MNHEY, CDR2 SVGEGT. The CDR3: CASEGLASSYNEQFF. The CDR3 DNA is TGTGCCAGCGAAGGACTAGCGAGCTCCTACAATGAGCAGTTCTTC.

This clonotype was recorded many times. The gene calls are TRBV6-4 and TRBJ2-2; tentative D call: TRBD1 (6 bases). The CDR3 consists of 14 residues. In germline, CDR1 is MRHNA, CDR2 SNTAGT. V lost 4 bases and J 5 bases, leaving 11 bases between the germline ends. Here the CDR3 reads CASSAGAETGELFF. The DNA for the CDR3 is TGTGCCAGCAGTGCAGGGGCGGAGACCGGGGAGCTGTTTTTT.

This clonotype occurred a few times. CDR3 sequence: CASSHFSGALSSYEQYF. The CDR3 bases are TGTGCCAGCAGCCACTTCTCAGGGGCTCTGAGCTCCTACGAGCAGTACTTC. The chain employs TRBV7-2 and TRBJ2-7, with a weak D call TRBD1 (6 bases). V lost 5 bases and J 0 bases, leaving 20 bases between the germline ends. Looked up from germline, CDR1 is SGHTA and CDR2 is FQGNSA. CDR3 length: 17 amino acids.

This clonotype was counted ten times or more. V is TRBV20-1 and J is TRBJ1-2; 9 bases fit TRBD1. The CDR3 loop spans 14 amino acids. Germline V gene lookup returns CDR1 DFQATT and CDR2 SNEGSKA (reference sequence). Losses at the gene ends were 3 bases for V and 7 bases for J; bases not matched to a gene: 9. CDR3 protein: CSARGGQGPSGYTF. CDR3 nucleotide sequence: TGCAGTGCTAGGGGGGGACAGGGTCCCTCTGGCTACACCTTC.

This clonotype has more than one count but fewer than ten. This chain joins TRBV27 and TRBJ2-1, with D perhaps being TRBD1 or TRBD2 (6 bases each). Trimming stripped 3 bases from V and 5 bases from J, with 14 bases between. The CDR3 has 15 amino acids. Germline V gives CDR1 MNHEY, CDR2 SMNVEV (reference sequence). Here the CDR3 reads CASSLGGGRDNEQFF. The DNA of the CDR3 is TGTGCCAGCAGTTTGGGGGGCGGAAGGGACAATGAGCAGTTCTTC.